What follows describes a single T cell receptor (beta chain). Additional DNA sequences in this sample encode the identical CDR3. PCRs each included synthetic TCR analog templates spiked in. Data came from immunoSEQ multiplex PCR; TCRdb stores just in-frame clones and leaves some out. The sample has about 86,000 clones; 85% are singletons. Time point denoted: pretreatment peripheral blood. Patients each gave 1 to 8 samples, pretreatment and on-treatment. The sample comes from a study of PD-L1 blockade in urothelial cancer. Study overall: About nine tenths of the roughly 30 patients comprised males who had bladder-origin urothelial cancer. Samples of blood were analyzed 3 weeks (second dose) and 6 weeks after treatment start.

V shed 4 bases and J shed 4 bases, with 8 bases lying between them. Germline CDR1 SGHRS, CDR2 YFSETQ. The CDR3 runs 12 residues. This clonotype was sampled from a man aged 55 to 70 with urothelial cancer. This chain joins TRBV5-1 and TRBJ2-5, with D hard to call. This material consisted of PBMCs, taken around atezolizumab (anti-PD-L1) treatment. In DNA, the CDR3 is TGCGCCAGCAGCCTCGCCGGAGAGACCCAGTACTTC. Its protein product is CASSLAGETQYF.